Following are 11 T cell receptor beta chains from one sample sequenced in a study of OX40 agonist ivuxolimab in advanced cancers. Clones were sequenced by immunoSEQ multiplex PCR, and TCRdb holds only the in-frame ones, with some missing. Here the sample spans some 15,000 clones, about 80% being singletons. Sequencing was performed on CD4+ or CD8+ T cells sorted from blood, taken in a trial of the OX40 agonist ivuxolimab. These receptor sequences come from an adult with an advanced solid tumor such as melanoma, head and neck, liver or kidney cancer.

The chain combines TRBV15 with TRBJ2-5; D is possibly TRBD1 (5 bases). Deletions cut 5 bases from V and 1 base from J, with 11 bases between. From germline, CDR1 is LNHNV and CDR2 YYDKDF (reference sequence). The CDR3 has 14 residues. CDR3 in amino acids: CATSGSRVQETQYF. CDR3 coding DNA: TGTGCCACCAGCGGTTCCAGGGTCCAAGAGACCCAGTACTTC.

This chain links TRBV28 with TRBJ1-5; D might be TRBD1 (6 bases). Germline V gene lookup returns CDR1 MDHEN and CDR2 SYDVKM. V lost 4 bases, J lost 7 bases, and 14 bases lay in between. There are 14 residues in the CDR3. This chain's CDR3 is CASSYGGAGQPQHF. The CDR3 nucleotides are TGTGCCAGCAGTTACGGGGGGGCAGGACAGCCCCAGCATTTT.

This chain links TRBV7-3 with TRBJ2-2; D uncertain. The CDR3 runs to 15 residues. CDR1 SGHTA and CDR2 FQGTGA come from the germline V gene. Trimming took 1 base from V and 3 from J, leaving 9 bases between them. CDR3 nucleotides: TGTGCCAGCAGCTTAATAGGGCCCCACACCGGGGAGCTGTTTTTT. This codes for CASSLIGPHTGELFF.

V and J are TRBV28 and TRBJ2-2; the D gene is possibly TRBD2 (6 bases). Trimming took 5 bases from V and 4 from J, leaving 17 bases between them. CDR1 is MDHEN and CDR2 is SYDVKM in the germline V gene. The CDR3 sequence is 16 residues long. CDR3 residues: CASSPGGAWSTGELFF. CDR3 DNA: TGTGCCAGCAGTCCTGGCGGGGCGTGGTCCACCGGGGAGCTGTTTTTT.

The V gene is TRBV11-2, the J gene TRBJ2-7; weak D call: TRBD1 (6 bases). In germline, CDR1 is SGHAT, CDR2 FQNNGV. V lost 1 base to trimming and J lost 5 bases, with 9 bases between them. This CDR3 has 13 amino acids. CDR3 residues: CASSLGRGHEQYF. DNA for the CDR3: TGTGCCAGCAGCTTAGGCAGGGGCCACGAGCAGTACTTC.

The chain has TRBV29-1 and TRBJ1-2; D is undetermined. V lost 2 bases and J lost 7, with 5 bases in between. This CDR3 is built from 10 residues. Germline-derived CDR1 and CDR2 are SQVTM and ANQGSEA. CDR3 coding DNA: TGCAGCGTTGAACCGGGTGGCTACACCTTC. It codes for CSVEPGGYTF.

This chain uses TRBV28 with TRBJ2-1; no firm D call. Trimming stripped 7 bases from V and 0 bases from J, with 10 bases between. CDR3 length equals 14 residues. CDR1 MDHEN and CDR2 SYDVKM come from the germline V gene. The CDR3 region has the DNA TGTGCCAGCACCCCCGGGTACTCCTACAATGAGCAGTTCTTC. Its translation is CASTPGYSYNEQFF.

The chain joins TRBV12-5 to TRBJ2-1; D possibly corresponds to TRBD2 (6 bases). V was pared by 3 bases and J by 6 bases, with 9 bases between. Germline CDR1 is LGHNT and CDR2 is FRNRAP. The CDR3 contains 13 residues. The CDR3 DNA sequence: TGTGCTAGTGGTTTAACCGGGGGCAATGAGCAGTTCTTC. As protein: CASGLTGGNEQFF.

This clone is labeled as medium-sized (0.01 to 0.1%). The chain carries TRBV6-5 and TRBJ1-1, with TRBD1 matching 8 bases. The CDR3 has 14 residues. CDR1 MNHEY and CDR2 SVGAGI come from the germline V gene. The V segment lost 2 bases and the J segment 6 bases; nucleotides outside the gene matches: 5. CDR3: CASSYTDRDPEAFF. The CDR3 DNA reads TGTGCCAGCAGTTACACGGACAGGGATCCTGAAGCTTTCTTT.

The V gene is TRBV10-2, the J gene TRBJ2-3, with no clear D. The CDR3 consists of 14 residues. From germline, CDR1 is WSHSY and CDR2 SAAADI. The V end lost 4 bases, the J end lost 2 bases, and 10 bases lay between the germline ends. CDR3 nucleotides: TGCGCCAGCAGTGGAATGGCCGACACAGATACGCAGTATTTT. It translates to CASSGMADTDTQYF.

The chain is built from TRBV7-9 and TRBJ2-2, with D maybe TRBD2 (7 bases). CDR1 is SEHNR, CDR2 FQNEAQ, per germline (reference sequence). V was trimmed by 11 bases and J by 0 bases, leaving 10 bases between them. The CDR3 runs to 13 residues. The CDR3 nucleotides are TGTGCCGGGGGGGCTTCGAACACCGGGGAGCTGTTTTTT. Amino acid sequence: CAGGASNTGELFF.